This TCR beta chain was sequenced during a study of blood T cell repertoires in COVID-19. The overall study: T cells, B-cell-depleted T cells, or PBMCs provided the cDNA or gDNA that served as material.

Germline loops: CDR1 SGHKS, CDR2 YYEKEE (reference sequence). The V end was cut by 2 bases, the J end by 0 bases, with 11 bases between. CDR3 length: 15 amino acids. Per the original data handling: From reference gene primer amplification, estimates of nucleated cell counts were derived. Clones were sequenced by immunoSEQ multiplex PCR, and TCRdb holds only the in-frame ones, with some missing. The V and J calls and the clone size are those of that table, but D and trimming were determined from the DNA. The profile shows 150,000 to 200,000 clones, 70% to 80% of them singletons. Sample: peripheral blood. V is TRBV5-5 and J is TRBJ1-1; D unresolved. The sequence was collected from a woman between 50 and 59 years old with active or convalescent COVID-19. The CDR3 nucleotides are TGTGCCAGCAGCTTCCAACAGTTACTGAACACTGAAGCTTTCTTT. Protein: CASSFQQLLNTEAFF.